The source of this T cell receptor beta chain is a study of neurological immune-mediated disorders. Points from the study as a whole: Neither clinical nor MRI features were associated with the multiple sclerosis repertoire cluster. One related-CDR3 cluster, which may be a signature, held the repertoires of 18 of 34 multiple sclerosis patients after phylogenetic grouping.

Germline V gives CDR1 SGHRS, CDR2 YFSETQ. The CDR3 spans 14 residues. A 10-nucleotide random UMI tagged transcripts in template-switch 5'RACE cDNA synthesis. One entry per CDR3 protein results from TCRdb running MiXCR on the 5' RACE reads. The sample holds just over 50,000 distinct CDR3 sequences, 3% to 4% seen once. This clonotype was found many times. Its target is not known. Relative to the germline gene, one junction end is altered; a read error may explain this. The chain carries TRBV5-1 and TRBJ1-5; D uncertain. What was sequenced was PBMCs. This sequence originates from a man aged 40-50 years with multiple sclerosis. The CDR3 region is CASSLAPGNQPQNF. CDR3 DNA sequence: TGCGCCAGCAGCTTGGCTCCCGGGAATCAGCCCCAGAATTTT.